This entry concerns a single T cell receptor (beta chain). CDR3 size: 17 residues. The trim removed 5 bases at V and 5 bases at J, leaving 8 bases unmatched. Germline V gene lookup returns CDR1 SEHNR and CDR2 FQNEAQ (reference sequence). The TCR beta CDR3 regions underwent amplification using RNA transcripts as the source. Carried out on the TCR CDR3, a first-round RT-PCR used the HTBI primer set. TCRdb re-called the multiplex PCR reads through MiXCR, storing one row per CDR3 protein. The data contain fewer than 350,000 distinct CDR3 sequences, roughly an eighth of them seen just once; the ten biggest clones take up approximately 7.9%. The source of the sample is a study of T cells in Graves' hyperthyroidism and ophthalmopathy.

The sequenced material came from blood. This rearrangement joins TRBV7-9 to TRBJ2-1; 14 positions agree with TRBD2. The clonotype originates from a woman aged 40 to 49 with Graves' hyperthyroidism. CDR3 DNA: TGTGCCAGCAGCCCTAGGACTAGCGGGAGGCCAAACAATGAGCAGTTCTTC. Amino acids: CASSPRTSGRPNNEQFF.